This T cell receptor (beta chain) was sequenced in a study of T cell responses to AZD1222 COVID-19 vaccine. Overall study findings and caveats: Unmutated regions of variants are reportedly targeted by nearly half of spike-specific TCRs. Spike-specific TCR breadth and depth grew following two AZD1222 doses. Among AZD1222 vaccinees, only six were seropositive at baseline. Clonal diversity was possibly underestimated; the donors were predominantly white British and more often female.

Sequencing was performed with immunoSEQ multiplex PCR; in TCRdb, only in-frame clones are kept and a portion is missing. The sample consists of about 72,000 clones, roughly nine tenths of them appearing once. The V gene end was trimmed by 2 bases and the J gene end by 5 bases; junction bases not matched to a gene: 3. The CDR3 sequence is 15 residues long. CDR1 SGHTA and CDR2 FQGNSA come from the germline V gene. On this clone itself: Its antigen is unknown.

This chain connects TRBV7-2 to TRBJ2-2; 9 bases fit TRBD2. Sample: peripheral blood, taken 28 days after the second AZD1222 dose. This TCR came from an adult who received the AZD1222 COVID-19 vaccine. CDR3 sequence (DNA): TGTGCCAGCAGCTTAAACCTAGCGGGAACCGGGGAGCTGTTTTTT. This sequence encodes CASSLNLAGTGELFF.